This T cell receptor beta chain emerged from a study of PD-L1 blockade in urothelial cancer. Study overall: In the patient group, about 90% of the roughly 29 were males with bladder-origin urothelial cancer. The median T cell count in blood samples was about 140,000. Study results and limitations: When measured at 3 weeks, tumor-associated blood clones expanded more in durable-benefit patients.

The CDR3 extends over 14 amino acids. V was clipped by 0 bases and J by 7 bases; unmatched bases: 4. The germline gives CDR1 SGDLS, CDR2 YYNGEE. Each patient contributed between 1 and 8 total time points of blood mononuclear cells, pretreatment and during treatment. Only one count was recorded for this clone. Its antigen remains unidentified. Generated by immunoSEQ multiplex PCR, the TCRdb table keeps only in-frame clones and is missing some. The sample has around 100,000 clones; 91% are singletons. The chain carries TRBV9 and TRBJ2-4; 7 bases fit TRBD2. This clonotype was sampled from a woman of 80 years or more with urothelial cancer. Sequences were derived from PBMCs, sampled around atezolizumab (anti-PD-L1) treatment. The CDR3 DNA is TGTGCCAGCAGCGTAGGGGGTAGCGGGAACATTCAGTACTTC. Its protein is CASSVGGSGNIQYF.